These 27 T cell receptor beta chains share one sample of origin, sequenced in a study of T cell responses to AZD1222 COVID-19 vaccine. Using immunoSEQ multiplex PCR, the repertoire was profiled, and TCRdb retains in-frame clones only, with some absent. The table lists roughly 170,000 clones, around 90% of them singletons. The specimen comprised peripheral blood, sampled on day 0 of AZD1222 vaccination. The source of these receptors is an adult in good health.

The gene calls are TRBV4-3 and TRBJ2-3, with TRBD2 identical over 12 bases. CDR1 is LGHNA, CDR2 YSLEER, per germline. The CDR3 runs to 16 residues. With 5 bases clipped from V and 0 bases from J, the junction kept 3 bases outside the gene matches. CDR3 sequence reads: CASSVGTSGSTDTQYF. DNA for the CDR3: TGCGCCAGCAGCGTCGGGACTAGCGGGAGCACAGATACGCAGTATTTT.

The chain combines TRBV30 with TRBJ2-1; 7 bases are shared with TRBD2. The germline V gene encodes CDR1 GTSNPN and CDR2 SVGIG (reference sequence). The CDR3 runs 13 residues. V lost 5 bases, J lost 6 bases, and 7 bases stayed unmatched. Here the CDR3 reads CAWGRGGVNEQFF. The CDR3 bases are TGTGCCTGGGGGAGGGGAGGGGTCAATGAGCAGTTCTTC.

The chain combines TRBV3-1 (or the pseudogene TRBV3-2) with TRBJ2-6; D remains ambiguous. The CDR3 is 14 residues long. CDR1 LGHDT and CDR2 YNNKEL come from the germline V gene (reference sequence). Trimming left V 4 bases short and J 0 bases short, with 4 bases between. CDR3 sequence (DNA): TGTGCCAGCAGCCCTGACTCTGGGGCCAACGTCCTGACTTTC. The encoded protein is CASSPDSGANVLTF.

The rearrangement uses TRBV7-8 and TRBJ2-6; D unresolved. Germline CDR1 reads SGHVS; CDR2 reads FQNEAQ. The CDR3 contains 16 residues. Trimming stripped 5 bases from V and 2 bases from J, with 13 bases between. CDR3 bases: TGTGCCAGCAGCCCCCCCCTACTGGCTGGGGCCAACGTCCTGACTTTC. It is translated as CASSPPLLAGANVLTF.

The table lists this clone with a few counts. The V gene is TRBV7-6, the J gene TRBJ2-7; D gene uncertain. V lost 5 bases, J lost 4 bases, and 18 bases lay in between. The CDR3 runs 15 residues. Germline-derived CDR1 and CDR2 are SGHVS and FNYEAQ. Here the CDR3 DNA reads TGTGCCAGCAGCCCCTGGGTTAGTTCTACATACGAGCAGTACTTC. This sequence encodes CASSPWVSSTYEQYF.

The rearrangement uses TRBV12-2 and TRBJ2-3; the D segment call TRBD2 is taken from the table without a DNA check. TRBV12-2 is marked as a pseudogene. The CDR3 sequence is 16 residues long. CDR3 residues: CASRPTSGASTDTQYF. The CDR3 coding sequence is TGTGCAAGTCGCCCAACTAGCGGAGCTAGCACAGATACGCAGTATTTT.

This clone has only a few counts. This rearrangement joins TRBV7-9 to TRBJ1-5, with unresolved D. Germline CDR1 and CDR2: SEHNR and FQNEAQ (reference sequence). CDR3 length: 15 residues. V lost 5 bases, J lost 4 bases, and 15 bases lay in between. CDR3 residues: CASSPEGSNNQPQHF. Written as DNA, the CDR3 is TGTGCCAGCAGCCCGGAGGGATCCAATAATCAGCCCCAGCATTTT.

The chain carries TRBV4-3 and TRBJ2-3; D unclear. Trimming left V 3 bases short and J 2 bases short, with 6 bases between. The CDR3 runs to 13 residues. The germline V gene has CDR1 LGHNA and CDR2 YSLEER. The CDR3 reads CASSHLNTDTQYF. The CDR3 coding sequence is TGCGCCAGCAGCCACCTGAACACAGATACGCAGTATTTT.

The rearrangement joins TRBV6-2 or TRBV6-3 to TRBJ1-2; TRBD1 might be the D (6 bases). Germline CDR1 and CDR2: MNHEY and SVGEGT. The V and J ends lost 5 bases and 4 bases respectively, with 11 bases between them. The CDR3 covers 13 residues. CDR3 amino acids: CASSVTGIYGYTF. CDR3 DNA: TGTGCCAGCAGTGTGACAGGCATCTATGGCTACACCTTC.

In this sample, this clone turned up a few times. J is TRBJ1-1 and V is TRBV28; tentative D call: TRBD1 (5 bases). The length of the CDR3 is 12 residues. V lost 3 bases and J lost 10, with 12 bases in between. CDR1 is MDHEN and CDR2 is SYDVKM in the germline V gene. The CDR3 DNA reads TGTGCCAGCAGTTTGAGCAGGGATGGAGCTTTCTTT. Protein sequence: CASSLSRDGAFF.

The CDR3 region has the DNA TGTGCCAGCAGCTACAGGGCGGACTATGGCTACACCTTC. It is translated as CASSYRADYGYTF. J is TRBJ1-2 and V is TRBV28; a weak D match, TRBD1 (6 bases). The CDR3 is made up of 13 amino acids. The germline V gene encodes CDR1 MDHEN and CDR2 SYDVKM. The V and J ends lost 6 bases and 3 bases respectively, with 11 bases between them.

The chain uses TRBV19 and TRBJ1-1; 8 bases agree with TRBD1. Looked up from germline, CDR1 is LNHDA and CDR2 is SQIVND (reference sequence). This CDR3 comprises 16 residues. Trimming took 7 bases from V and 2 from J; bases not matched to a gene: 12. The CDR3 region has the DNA TGTGCCAGTAAACTCCGGACAGGGAGTGGTAACACTGAAGCTTTCTTT. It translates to CASKLRTGSGNTEAFF.

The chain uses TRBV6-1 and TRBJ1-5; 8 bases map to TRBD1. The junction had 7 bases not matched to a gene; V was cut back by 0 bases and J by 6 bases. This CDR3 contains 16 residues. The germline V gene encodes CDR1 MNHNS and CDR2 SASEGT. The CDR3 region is CASSEAGQGRGQPQHF. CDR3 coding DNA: TGTGCCAGCAGTGAAGCAGGACAGGGAAGAGGTCAGCCCCAGCATTTT.

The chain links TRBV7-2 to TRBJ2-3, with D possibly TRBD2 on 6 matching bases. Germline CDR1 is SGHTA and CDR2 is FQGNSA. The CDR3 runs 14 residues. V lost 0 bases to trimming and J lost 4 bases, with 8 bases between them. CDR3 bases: TGTGCCAGCAGCTTAGCGGGCGGGGCAGATACGCAGTATTTT. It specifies CASSLAGGADTQYF.

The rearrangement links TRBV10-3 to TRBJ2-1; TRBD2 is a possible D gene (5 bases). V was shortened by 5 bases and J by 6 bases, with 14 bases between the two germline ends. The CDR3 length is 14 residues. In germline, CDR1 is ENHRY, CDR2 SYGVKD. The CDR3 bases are TGTGCCATCAGTCGGGATCCCTCCAGCAATGAGCAGTTCTTC. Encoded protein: CAISRDPSSNEQFF.

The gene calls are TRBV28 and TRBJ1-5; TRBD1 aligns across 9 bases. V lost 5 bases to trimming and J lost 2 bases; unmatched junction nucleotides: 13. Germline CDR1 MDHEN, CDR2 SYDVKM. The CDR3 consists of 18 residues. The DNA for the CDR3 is TGTGCCAGCAGTCTAAGGACAGGGGAGGGCTTGGGCAATCAGCCCCAGCATTTT. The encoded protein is CASSLRTGEGLGNQPQHF.

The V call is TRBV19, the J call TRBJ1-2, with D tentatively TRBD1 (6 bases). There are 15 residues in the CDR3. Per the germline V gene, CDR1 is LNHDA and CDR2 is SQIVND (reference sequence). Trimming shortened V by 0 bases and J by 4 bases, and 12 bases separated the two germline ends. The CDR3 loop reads CASSIDWTVSYGYTF. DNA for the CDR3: TGTGCCAGTAGTATAGACTGGACAGTAAGCTATGGCTACACCTTC. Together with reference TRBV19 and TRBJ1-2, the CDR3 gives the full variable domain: DGGITQSPKYLFRKEGQNVTLSCEQNLNHDAMYWYRQDPGQGLRLIYYSQIVNDFQKGDIAEGYSVSREKKESFPLTVTSAQKNPTAFYLCASSIDWTVSYGYTFGSGTRLTVV.

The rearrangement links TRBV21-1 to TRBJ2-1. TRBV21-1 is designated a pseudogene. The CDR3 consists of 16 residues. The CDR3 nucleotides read TGTGCCAGCAGCAAATGGAGATGCCTGGGGTACAATGAGCAGTTCTTC. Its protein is CASSKWRCLGYNEQFF.

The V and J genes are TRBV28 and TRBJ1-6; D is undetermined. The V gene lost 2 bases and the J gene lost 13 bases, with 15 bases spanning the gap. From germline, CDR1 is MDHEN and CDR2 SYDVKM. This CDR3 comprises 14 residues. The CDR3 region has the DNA TGTGCCAGCAGTTTACCCAGACGCCCTGAGCCCCTCCACTTT. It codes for CASSLPRRPEPLHF. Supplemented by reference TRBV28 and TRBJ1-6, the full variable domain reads DVKVTQSSRYLVKRTGEKVFLECVQDMDHENMFWYRQDPGLGLRLIYFSYDVKMKEKGDIPEGYSVSREKKERFSLILESASTNQTSMYLCASSLPRRPEPLHFGNGTRLTVT.

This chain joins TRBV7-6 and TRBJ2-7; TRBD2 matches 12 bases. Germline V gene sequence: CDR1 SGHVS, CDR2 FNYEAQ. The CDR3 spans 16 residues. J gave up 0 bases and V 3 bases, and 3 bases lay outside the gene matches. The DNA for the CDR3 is TGTGCCAGCAGCTTGGTGACTAGCGGGAGCTCCTACGAGCAGTACTTC. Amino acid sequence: CASSLVTSGSSYEQYF.

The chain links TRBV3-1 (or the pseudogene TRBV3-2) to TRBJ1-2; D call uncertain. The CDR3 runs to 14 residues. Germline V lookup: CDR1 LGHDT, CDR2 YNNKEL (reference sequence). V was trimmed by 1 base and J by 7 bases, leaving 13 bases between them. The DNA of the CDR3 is TGTGCCAGCAGCCAAGGAGGGCAGAAAGGTGGCTACACCTTC. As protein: CASSQGGQKGGYTF.

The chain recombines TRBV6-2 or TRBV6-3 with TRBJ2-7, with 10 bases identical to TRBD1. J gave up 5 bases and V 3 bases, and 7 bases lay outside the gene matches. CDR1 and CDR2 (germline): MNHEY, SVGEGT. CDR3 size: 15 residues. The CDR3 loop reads CASSYMGQGPHEQYF. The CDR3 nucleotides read TGTGCCAGCAGTTATATGGGACAGGGGCCCCACGAGCAGTACTTC.

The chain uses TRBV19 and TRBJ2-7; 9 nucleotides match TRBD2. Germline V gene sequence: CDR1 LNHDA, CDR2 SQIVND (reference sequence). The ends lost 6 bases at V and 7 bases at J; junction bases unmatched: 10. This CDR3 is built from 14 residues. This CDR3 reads CASSPAGGVREQYF. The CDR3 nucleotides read TGTGCCAGTAGCCCCGCGGGAGGGGTCAGGGAGCAGTACTTC.

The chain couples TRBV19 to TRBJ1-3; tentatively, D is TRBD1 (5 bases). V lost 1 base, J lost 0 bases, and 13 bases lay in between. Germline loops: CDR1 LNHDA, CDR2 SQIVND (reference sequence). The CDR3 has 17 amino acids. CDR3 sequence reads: CASSIGQGSGSGNTIYF. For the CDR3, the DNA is TGTGCCAGTAGTATAGGGCAGGGTTCCGGCTCTGGAAACACCATATATTTT.

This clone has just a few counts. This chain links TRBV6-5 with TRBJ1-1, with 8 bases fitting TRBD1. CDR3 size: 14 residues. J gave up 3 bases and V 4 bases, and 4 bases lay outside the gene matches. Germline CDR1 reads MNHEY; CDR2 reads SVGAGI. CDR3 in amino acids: CASSSRTGYTEAFF. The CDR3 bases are TGTGCCAGCAGTTCAAGGACAGGGTACACTGAAGCTTTCTTT.

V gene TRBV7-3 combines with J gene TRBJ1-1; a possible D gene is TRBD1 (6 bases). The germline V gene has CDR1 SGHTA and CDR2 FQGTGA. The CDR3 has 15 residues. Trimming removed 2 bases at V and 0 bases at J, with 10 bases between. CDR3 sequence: CASSLSGQLNTEAFF. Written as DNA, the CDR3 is TGTGCCAGCAGCTTATCCGGACAGTTGAACACTGAAGCTTTCTTT. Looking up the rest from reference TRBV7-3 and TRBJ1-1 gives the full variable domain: GAGVSQTPSNKVTEKGKYVELRCDPISGHTALYWYRQSLGQGPEFLIYFQGTGAADDSGLPNDRFFAVRPEGSVSTLKIQRTERGDSAVYLCASSLSGQLNTEAFFGQGTRLTVV.

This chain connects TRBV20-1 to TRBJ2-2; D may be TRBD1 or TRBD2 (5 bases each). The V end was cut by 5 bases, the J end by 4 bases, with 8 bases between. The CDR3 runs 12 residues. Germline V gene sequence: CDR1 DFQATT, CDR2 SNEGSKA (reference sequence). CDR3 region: CSAGGGTGELFF. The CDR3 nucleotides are TGCAGTGCTGGTGGGGGCACCGGGGAGCTGTTTTTT.